The 2 T cell receptor beta chains given below trace back to one sample, sequenced in a study of cytomegalovirus exposure and HLA in healthy donors. 60 Vbeta and 13 Jbeta primers were used in PCR. Assay: immunoSEQ multiplex PCR; the TCRdb copy retains only in-frame clones and omits some. This sample has some 160,000 clones, with 84% found just once. Source material: PBMCs. These receptors were obtained from a boy aged 2 to 9 in good health and CMV-seronegative.

The rearrangement joins TRBV27 to TRBJ2-5; 7 nucleotides agree with TRBD2. This CDR3 comprises 13 residues. From germline, CDR1 is MNHEY and CDR2 SMNVEV (reference sequence). Trimming removed 3 bases from V and 5 bases from J; junction bases left unmatched: 3. CDR3 bases: TGTGCCAGCAGTTTTGCGGGAGTGGAGACCCAGTACTTC. It yields the protein CASSFAGVETQYF.

V gene TRBV15 combines with J gene TRBJ1-5; 9 positions match TRBD1. With V trimmed by 1 base and J by 5 bases, 3 bases remained unmatched. This CDR3 is 15 amino acids long. Germline assignment: CDR1 LNHNV and CDR2 YYDKDF (reference sequence). CDR3 in amino acids: CATSRGDRGDQPQHF. The CDR3 DNA follows: TGTGCCACCAGCAGAGGTGACAGGGGGGATCAGCCCCAGCATTTT.